The rows below give T cell receptor beta chains drawn from one sample of a study of blood T cell repertoires in COVID-19. Repertoires were generated with immunoSEQ multiplex PCR, while TCRdb's copy carries only in-frame clones and drops some. The sample yields roughly 120,000 clones, roughly 76% seen once. Sequenced input: peripheral blood. Receptor source: a woman aged 60 to 75 with acute or convalescent COVID-19. The CDR3 runs from the conserved cysteine through the conserved F or W.

TRBV5-6,TRBJ2-7,CASSPPPGSEQYF
TRBV5-1,TRBJ2-5,CASSNTGGNIQETQYF
TRBV6-6,TRBJ1-1,CASSDRGRAEAFF
TRBV7-6,TRBJ2-7,CASSLSQGSLYEQYF
TRBV10-1,TRBJ2-2,CASSDSGSTGELFF
TRBV3-1/TRBV3-2,TRBJ1-6,CASSQAGDSPLHF
TRBV5-5,TRBJ2-7,CASSWTGLNSYEQYF
TRBV7-2,TRBJ2-7,CASSLAGQGASEQYF
TRBV6-5,TRBJ2-7,CATRLTESSYEQYF
TRBV7-2,TRBJ2-2,CASSSRPRDRGHGGELFF
TRBV6-5,TRBJ1-1,CASRPTGEVGEAFF
TRBV2,TRBJ1-2,CASSEAEGGYTF
TRBV7-9,TRBJ1-6,CASSPDGQIYNSPLHF
TRBV5-1,TRBJ1-1,CASSTRQGSATEAFF
TRBV11-2,TRBJ2-2,CASSTRRTNGELFF
TRBV5-1,TRBJ1-2,CASSFGSPGDGYTF
TRBV2,TRBJ2-3,CASRVYLSTDTQYF
TRBV2,TRBJ2-3,CASSFRTATDTQYF
TRBV6-1,TRBJ1-1,CASSDVLRVTEAFF
TRBV10-3,TRBJ2-7,CAIRPTGDEQYF
TRBV5-3,TRBJ2-7,CARSLELRAGESYEQYF
TRBV3-1/TRBV3-2,TRBJ2-1,CASSQAARYNEQFF
TRBV19,TRBJ1-1,CASSTGGGNTEAFF
TRBV19,TRBJ1-1,CASSIGTAQTEAFF
TRBV5-1,TRBJ2-1,CASSTDSYNEQFF
TRBV24-1,TRBJ2-2,CATSDLLRSGGTGELFF
TRBV19,TRBJ2-1,CASRGAGQGVNEQFF
TRBV5-1,TRBJ2-7,CASFQGAGNSGEQYF
TRBV3-1/TRBV3-2,TRBJ1-5,CASSQEYSNQPQHF
TRBV7-9,TRBJ1-2,CASSPRQGASGYTF
TRBV19,TRBJ2-3,CASRPSGGLTDTQYF
TRBV9,TRBJ1-6,CASSTAGTVGSPLHF
TRBV2,TRBJ2-3,CASRRGRGGTDTQYF
TRBV7-2,TRBJ1-2,CASSRAQATNYGYTF